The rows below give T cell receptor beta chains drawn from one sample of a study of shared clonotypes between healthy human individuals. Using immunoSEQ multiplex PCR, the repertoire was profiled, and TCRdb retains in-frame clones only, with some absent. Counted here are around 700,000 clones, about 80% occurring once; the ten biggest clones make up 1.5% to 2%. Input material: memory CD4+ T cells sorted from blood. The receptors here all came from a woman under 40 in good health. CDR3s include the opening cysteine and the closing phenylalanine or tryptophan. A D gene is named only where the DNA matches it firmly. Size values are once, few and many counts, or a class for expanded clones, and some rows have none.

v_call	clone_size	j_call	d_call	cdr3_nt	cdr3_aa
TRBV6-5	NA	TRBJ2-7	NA	TGTGCCAGCAGCCGCCTTAGGGACGAGCAGTACTTC	CASSRLRDEQYF
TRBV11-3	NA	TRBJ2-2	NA	TGTGCCAGCAGCTTAGATCTGCTCGGTAACTCTTCGAACACCGGGGAGCTGTTTTTT	CASSLDLLGNSSNTGELFF
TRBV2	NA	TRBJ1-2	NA	TGTGCCAGCAGTGAAGCTGGGGGGGTAGGCTATGGCTACACCTTC	CASSEAGGVGYGYTF
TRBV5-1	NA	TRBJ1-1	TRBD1	TGCGCCAGCAGAGGGGACAGGTCTGCTGCTGAAGCTTTCTTT	CASRGDRSAAEAFF
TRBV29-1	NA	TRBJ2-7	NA	TGCAGCGCCAAGCAGAGGTCCGAGCAGTACTTC	CSAKQRSEQYF
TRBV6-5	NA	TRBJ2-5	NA	TGTGCCAGCTCGTTGACTAACCAAGAGACCCAGTACTTC	CASSLTNQETQYF
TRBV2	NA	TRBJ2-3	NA	TGTGCCAGCATCGGAGGCGGGGGCCCAGATACGCAGTATTTT	CASIGGGGPDTQYF
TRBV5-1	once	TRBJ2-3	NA	TGCGCCAGCAGCCTGGAAGTAGCCCATCGCCGCACAGATACGCAGTATTTT	CASSLEVAHRRTDTQYF
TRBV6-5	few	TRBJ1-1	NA	TGTGCCAGCAGTTCAAGACGACGTGCAGAACACACTGAAGCTTTCTTT	CASSSRRRAEHTEAFF
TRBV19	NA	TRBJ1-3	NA	TGTGCCAGTAGTCGAGGGGGCTCTGGAAACACCATATATTTT	CASSRGGSGNTIYF
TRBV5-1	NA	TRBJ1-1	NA	TGCGCCAGCAGTTACGGGACATCGAACACTGAAGCTTTCTTT	CASSYGTSNTEAFF
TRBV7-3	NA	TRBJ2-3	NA	TGTGCCAGCAGCCACGTCACAGATACGCAGTATTTT	CASSHVTDTQYF
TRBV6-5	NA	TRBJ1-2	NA	TGTGCCAGCGGGCCGGGACGTTTATATGGCTACACCTTC	CASGPGRLYGYTF
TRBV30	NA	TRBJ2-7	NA	TGTGCCTGGAAGCGGGCGTATTACGAGCAGTACTTC	CAWKRAYYEQYF
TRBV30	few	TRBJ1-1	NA	TGTGCCTGGAAGCGGTCGAACACTCAAAACACTGAAGCTTTCTTT	CAWKRSNTQNTEAFF
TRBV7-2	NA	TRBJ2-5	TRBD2	TGTGCCAGCAGCGTGGGACTAGGGGCAAAGACCCAGTACTTC	CASSVGLGAKTQYF
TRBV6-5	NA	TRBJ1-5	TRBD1	TGTGCCAGCAGTTCGGACAGGAATAGCAATCAGCCCCAGCATTTT	CASSSDRNSNQPQHF
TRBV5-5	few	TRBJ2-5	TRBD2	TGTGCCAGCAGCCCCGGGACTAGCGGCCAAGAGACCCAGTACTTC	CASSPGTSGQETQYF
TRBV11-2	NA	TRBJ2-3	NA	TGTGCCAGCAGCTTAGACTTCACAGATACGCAGTATTTT	CASSLDFTDTQYF
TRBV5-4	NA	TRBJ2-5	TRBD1	TGTGCCAGCAGCCCGGGACAGAGTAAGGAGACCCAGTACTTC	CASSPGQSKETQYF
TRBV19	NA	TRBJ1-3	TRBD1	TGTGCCAGTAGTAGACAGGGATATGCTGGAAACACCATATATTTT	CASSRQGYAGNTIYF
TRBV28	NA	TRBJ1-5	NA	TGTGCCAGCACCGCTCGGGGTCCCAATCAGCCCCAGCATTTT	CASTARGPNQPQHF
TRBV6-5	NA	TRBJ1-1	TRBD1	TGTGCCAGCAGTTACTTATGGACAGGGGGAAACACTGAAGCTTTCTTT	CASSYLWTGGNTEAFF
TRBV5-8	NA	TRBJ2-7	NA	TGTGCCAGCAGCTACAGCAGCCTAGCCTACGAGCAGTACTTC	CASSYSSLAYEQYF
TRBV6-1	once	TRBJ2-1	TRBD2	TGTGCCAGCGGACTAGCGGGAATGAATGAGCAGTTCTTC	CASGLAGMNEQFF
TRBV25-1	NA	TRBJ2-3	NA	TGTGCCAGCAGTGAGGTAGGGAGCCGGGATACGCAGTATTTT	CASSEVGSRDTQYF
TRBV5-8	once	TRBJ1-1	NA	TGTGCCAGCAGCTTAATGGAGGCGGCGAGCACTGAAGCTTTCTTT	CASSLMEAASTEAFF
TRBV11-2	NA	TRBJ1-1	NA	TGTGCCAGCAGCTTAGCCCTGGGATTGAACACTGAAGCTTTCTTT	CASSLALGLNTEAFF
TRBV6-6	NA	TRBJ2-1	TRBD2	TGTGCCAGCAGTTACTCACGGGGGGAAGGTGAGCAGTTCTTC	CASSYSRGEGEQFF
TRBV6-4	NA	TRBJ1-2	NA	TGTGCCAGCAGGGGGATGGGACCCTATGGCTACACCTTC	CASRGMGPYGYTF
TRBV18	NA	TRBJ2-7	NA	TGTGCCAGCTCATCGGGGGGCAGTCTCTCCTACGAGCAGTACTTC	CASSSGGSLSYEQYF
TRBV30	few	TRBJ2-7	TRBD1	TGTGCCTGGAGTGTGACAGGGGGTAAGCAGTACTTC	CAWSVTGGKQYF
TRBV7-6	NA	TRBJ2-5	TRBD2	TGTGCCAGCAGTTCACTGGGTTCCGGGGGGAAGACCCAGTACTTC	CASSSLGSGGKTQYF
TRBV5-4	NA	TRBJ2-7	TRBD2	TGTGCCAGCAGCTCCCACAGCGGGAGCTACGAGCAGTACTTC	CASSSHSGSYEQYF
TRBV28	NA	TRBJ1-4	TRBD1	TGTGCCAGCGCTGACCCCAGGGGGAAGGCAACTAATGAAAAACTGTTTTTT	CASADPRGKATNEKLFF
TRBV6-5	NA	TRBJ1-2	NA	TGTGCCAGCACGGGAACCGGGACGCGGGGCTACACCTTC	CASTGTGTRGYTF
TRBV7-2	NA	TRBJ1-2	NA	TGTGCCAGCAGCTTAATGGGGACGGACTATGGCTACACCTTC	CASSLMGTDYGYTF
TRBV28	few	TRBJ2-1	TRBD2	TGTGCCAGCAGCCTGGGACTAGCGGCTTACAATGAGCAGTTCTTC	CASSLGLAAYNEQFF
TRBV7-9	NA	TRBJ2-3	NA	TGTGCCAGCAGCAGGACGGGAAGCACAGATACGCAGTATTTT	CASSRTGSTDTQYF